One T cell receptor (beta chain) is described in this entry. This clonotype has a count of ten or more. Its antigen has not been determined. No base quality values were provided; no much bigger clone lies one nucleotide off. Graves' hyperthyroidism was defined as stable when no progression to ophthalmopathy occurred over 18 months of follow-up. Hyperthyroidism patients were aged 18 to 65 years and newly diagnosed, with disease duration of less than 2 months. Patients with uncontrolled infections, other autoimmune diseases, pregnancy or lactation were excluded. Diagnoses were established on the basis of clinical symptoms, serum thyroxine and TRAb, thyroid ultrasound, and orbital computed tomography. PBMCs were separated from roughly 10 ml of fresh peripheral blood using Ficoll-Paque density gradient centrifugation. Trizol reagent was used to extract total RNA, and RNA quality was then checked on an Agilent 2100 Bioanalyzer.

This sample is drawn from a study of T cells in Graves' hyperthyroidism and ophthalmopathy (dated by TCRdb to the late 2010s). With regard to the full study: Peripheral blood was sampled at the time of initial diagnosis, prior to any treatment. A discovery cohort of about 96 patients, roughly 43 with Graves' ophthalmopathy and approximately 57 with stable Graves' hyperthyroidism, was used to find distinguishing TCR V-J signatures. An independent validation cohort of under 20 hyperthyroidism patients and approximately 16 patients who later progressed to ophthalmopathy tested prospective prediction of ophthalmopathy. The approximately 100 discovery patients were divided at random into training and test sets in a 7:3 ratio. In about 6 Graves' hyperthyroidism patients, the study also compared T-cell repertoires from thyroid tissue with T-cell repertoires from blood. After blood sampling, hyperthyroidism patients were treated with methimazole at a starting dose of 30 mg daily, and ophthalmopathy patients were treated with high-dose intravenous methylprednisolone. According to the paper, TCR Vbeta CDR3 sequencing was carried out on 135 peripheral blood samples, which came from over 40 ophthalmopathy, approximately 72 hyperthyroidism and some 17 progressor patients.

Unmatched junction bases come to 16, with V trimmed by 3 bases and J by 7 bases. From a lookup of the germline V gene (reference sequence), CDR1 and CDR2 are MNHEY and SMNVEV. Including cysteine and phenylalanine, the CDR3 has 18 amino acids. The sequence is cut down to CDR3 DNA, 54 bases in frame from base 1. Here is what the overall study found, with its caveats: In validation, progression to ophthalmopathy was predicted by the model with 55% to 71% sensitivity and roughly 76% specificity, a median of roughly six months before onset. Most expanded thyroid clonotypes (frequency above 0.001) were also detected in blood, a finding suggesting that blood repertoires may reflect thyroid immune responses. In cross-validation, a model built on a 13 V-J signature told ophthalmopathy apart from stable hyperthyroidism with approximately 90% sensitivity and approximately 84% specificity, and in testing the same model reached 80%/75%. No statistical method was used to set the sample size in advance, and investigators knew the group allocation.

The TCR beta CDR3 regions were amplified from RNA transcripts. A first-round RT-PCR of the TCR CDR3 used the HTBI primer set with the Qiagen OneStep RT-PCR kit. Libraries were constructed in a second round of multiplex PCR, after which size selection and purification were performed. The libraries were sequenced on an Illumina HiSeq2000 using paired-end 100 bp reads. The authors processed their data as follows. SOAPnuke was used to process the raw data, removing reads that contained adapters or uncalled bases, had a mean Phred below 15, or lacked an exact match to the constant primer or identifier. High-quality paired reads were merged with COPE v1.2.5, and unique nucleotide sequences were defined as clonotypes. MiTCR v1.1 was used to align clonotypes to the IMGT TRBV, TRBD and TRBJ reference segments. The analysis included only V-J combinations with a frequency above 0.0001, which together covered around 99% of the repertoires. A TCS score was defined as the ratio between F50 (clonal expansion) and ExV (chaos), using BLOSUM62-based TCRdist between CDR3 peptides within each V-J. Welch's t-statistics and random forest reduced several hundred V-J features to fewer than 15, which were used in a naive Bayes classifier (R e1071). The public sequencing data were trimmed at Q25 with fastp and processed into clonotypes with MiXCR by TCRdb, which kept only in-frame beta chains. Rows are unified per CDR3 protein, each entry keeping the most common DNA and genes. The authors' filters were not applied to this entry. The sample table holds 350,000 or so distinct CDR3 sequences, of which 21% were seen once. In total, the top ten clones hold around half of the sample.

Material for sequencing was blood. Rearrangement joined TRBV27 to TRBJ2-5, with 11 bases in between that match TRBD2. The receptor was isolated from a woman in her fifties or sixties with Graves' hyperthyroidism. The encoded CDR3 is CASSLQGTSGIYSSTQYF. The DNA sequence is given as TGTGCCAGCAGTTTGCAAGGGACTAGCGGAATTTACAGTTCGACCCAGTACTTC.